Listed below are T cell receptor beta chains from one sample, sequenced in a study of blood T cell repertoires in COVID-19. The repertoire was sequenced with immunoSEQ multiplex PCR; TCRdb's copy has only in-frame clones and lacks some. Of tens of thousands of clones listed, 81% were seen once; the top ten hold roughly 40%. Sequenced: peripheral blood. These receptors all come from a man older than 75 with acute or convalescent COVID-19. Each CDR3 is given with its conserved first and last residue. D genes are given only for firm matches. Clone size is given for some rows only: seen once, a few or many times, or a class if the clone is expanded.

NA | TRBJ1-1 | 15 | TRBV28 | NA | CASSSPLYPRTEAFF | TGTGCCAGCAGTTCGCCGCTTTATCCGAGGACTGAAGCTTTCTTT
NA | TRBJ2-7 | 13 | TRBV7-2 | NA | CASSLGAGDEQYF | TGTGCCAGCAGCTTAGGAGCAGGGGACGAGCAGTACTTC
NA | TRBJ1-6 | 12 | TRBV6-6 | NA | CASSAGHSPLHF | TGTGCCAGCAGTGCGGGTCACTCACCCCTCCACTTT
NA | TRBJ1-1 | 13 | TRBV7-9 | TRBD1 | CASSRSGGIEAFF | TGTGCCAGCAGCCGCTCAGGGGGCATTGAAGCTTTCTTT
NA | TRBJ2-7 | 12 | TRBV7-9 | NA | CASSRGSYEQYF | TGTGCCAGCAGCCGGGGGTCCTACGAGCAGTACTTC
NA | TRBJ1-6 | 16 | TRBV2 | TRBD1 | CASRQDRGRDNSPLHF | TGTGCCAGCAGGCAGGACAGGGGGCGGGATAATTCACCCCTCCACTTT
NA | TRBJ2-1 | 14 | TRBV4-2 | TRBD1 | CASSGQGSYNEQFF | TGTGCCAGCAGCGGACAGGGGAGCTACAATGAGCAGTTCTTC
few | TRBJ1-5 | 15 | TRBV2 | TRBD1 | CASSGSGTGNQPQHF | TGTGCCAGCAGCGGGTCCGGGACAGGGAATCAGCCCCAGCATTTT
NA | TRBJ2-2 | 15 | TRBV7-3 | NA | CASSLLGSNTGELFF | TGTGCCAGCAGCTTATTGGGGAGCAACACCGGGGAGCTGTTTTTT
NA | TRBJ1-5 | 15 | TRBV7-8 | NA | CASSLVFQGGQPQHF | TGTGCCAGCAGCTTAGTTTTCCAGGGCGGTCAGCCCCAGCATTTT
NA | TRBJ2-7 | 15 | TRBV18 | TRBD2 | CASSRGLAGSYEQYF | TGTGCCAGCTCACGGGGACTAGCGGGTTCCTACGAGCAGTACTTC
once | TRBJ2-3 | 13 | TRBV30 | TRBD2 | CAWSGRATDTQYF | TGTGCCTGGAGCGGGAGGGCCACAGATACGCAGTATTTT
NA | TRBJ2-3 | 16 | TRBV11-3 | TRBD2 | CASSATSGSYADTQYF | TGTGCCAGCAGCGCGACTAGCGGGAGTTATGCAGATACGCAGTATTTT
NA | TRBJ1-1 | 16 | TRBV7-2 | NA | CASSSQIGTVSTEAFF | TGTGCCAGCAGCTCGCAGATAGGGACTGTGAGCACTGAAGCTTTCTTT
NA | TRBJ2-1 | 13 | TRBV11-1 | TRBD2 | CASSSGLGDEQFF | TGTGCCAGCAGCTCGGGACTAGGGGATGAGCAGTTCTTC
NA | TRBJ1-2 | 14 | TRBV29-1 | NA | CSVTVQGSNYGYTF | TGCAGCGTTACAGTCCAGGGCAGCAACTATGGCTACACCTTC
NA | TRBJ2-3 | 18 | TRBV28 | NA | CASSLWSGNTLVTDTQYF | TGTGCCAGCAGTTTATGGTCAGGAAACACTCTGGTCACAGATACGCAGTATTTT
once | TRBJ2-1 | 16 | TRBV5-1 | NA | CASSRLGLAVMDEQFF | TGCGCCAGCAGCCGTCTCGGACTCGCTGTAATGGATGAGCAGTTCTTC
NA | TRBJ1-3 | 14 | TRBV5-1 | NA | CASRKQSSGNTIYF | TGCGCCAGCAGAAAACAGAGCTCTGGAAACACCATATATTTT